This T cell receptor beta chain was sequenced during a study of tumor and adjacent non-tumor tissue in lung cancer. The template was RNA from unsorted bulk tissue. Distant lung tissue was collected more than 3 cm away from the tumor edge. CDR3 size: 13 residues. The germline CDR1 and CDR2 sequences are SGHNT and YENEEA. The ends were cut back, 10 bases at V and 5 bases at J, with 15 bases in the middle. With respect to this clonotype: It is likely a read error, because the conserved phenylalanine at the end of the CDR3 is missing.

Three rounds of nested PCR, following a modified ARM-PCR protocol, produced the TCRbeta library. Each CDR3 protein gets one entry after TCRdb re-called the multiplex PCR reads with MiXCR. Of some 80,000 distinct CDR3 sequences in the sample, approximately 78% were seen once. Input material: distant non-tumor lung tissue. This chain joins TRBV11-3 and TRBJ2-1, with D tentatively TRBD1 (6 bases). This receptor was identified in a man aged 60 to 69 with non-small cell lung cancer. The CDR3 DNA is TGTGCCAATAGCCGGACAGTCGACAATGAGCAGTTCTTA. Protein product: CANSRTVDNEQFL.